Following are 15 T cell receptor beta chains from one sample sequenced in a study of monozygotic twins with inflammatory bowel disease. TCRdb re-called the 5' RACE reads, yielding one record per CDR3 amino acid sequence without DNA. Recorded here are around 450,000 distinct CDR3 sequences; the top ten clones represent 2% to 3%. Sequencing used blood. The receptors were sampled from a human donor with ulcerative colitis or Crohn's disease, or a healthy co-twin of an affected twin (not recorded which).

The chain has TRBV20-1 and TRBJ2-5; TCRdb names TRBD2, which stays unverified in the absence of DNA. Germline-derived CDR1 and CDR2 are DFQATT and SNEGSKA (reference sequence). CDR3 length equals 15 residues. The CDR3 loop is CSARVASGGQETQYF.

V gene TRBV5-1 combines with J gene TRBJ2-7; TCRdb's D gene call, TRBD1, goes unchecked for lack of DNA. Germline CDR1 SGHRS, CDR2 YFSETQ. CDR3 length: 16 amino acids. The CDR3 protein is CASTGQPTAPSYEQYF.

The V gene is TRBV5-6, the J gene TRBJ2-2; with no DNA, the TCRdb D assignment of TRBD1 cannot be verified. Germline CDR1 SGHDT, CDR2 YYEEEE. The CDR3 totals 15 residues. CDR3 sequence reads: CASSHGQSFTGELFF.

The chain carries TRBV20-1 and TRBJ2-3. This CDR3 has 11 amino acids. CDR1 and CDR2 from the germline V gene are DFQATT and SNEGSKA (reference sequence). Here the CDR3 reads CSADSTDTQYF.

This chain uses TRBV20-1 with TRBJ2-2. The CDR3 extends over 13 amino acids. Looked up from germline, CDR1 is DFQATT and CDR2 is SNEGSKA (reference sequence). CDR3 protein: CSASGFSTGELFF.

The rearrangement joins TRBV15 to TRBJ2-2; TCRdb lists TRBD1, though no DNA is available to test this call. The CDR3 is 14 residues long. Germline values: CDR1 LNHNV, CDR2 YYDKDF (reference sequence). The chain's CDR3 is CATSRDGTGGELFF.

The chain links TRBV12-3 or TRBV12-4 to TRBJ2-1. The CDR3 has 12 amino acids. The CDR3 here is CASSPHVLGQFF.

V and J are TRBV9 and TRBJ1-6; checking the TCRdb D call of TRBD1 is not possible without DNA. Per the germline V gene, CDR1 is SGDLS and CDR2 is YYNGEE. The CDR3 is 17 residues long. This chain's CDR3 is CASSVGGAGQGDSPLHF. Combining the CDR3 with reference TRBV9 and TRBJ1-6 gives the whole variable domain DSGVTQTPKHLITATGQRVTLRCSPRSGDLSVYWYQQSLDQGLQFLIQYYNGEERAKGNILERFSAQQFPDLHSELNLSSLELGDSALYFCASSVGGAGQGDSPLHFGNGTRLTVT.

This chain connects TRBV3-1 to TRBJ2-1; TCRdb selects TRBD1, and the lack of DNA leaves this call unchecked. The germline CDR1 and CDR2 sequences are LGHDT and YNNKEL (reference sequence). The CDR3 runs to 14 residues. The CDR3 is CASSPRWQGDEQFF.

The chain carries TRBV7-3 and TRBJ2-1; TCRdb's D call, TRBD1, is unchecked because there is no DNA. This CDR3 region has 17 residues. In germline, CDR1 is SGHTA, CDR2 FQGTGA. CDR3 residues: CASSLGTAQSSYNEQFF.

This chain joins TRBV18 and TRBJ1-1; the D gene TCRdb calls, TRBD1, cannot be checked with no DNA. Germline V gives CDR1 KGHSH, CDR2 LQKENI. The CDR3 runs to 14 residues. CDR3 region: CASSAGQTNTEAFF.

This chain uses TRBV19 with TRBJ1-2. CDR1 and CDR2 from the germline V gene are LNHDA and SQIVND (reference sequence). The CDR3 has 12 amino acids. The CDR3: CASSILRSGYTF.

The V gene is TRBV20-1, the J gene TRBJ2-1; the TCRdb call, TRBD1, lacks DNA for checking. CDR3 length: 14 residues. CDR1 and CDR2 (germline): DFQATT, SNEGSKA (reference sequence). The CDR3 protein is CSARPDPSYNEQFF.

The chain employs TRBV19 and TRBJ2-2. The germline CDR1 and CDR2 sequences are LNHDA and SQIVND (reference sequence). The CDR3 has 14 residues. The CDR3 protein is CASSVLSNTGELFF. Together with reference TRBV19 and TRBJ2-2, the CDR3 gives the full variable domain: DGGITQSPKYLFRKEGQNVTLSCEQNLNHDAMYWYRQDPGQGLRLIYYSQIVNDFQKGDIAEGYSVSREKKESFPLTVTSAQKNPTAFYLCASSVLSNTGELFFGEGSRLTVL.

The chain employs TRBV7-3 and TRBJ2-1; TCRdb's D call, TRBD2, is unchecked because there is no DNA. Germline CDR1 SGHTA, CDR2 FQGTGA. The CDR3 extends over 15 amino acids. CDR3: CASSFGLAATNEQFF.